The subject of this entry is one T cell receptor (beta chain). Its antigen remains unidentified. The data were taken from a study of beta chain features in type 1 diabetes. Study-level points and caveats: TCRB CDR3 length was moderately but significantly reduced in all four CD4+ subsets of Type 1 diabetes patients.

Reverse transcribing all isolated RNA meant expressed TCRB transcripts were sequenced. The repertoire was sequenced with immunoSEQ multiplex PCR; TCRdb's copy has only in-frame clones and lacks some. The sample holds around 600,000 clones; around an eighth are singletons and the top ten take more than 0.1%. Sequencing was done on a sample of naive CD4+ T cells from blood. The clonotype comes from a man aged 25-40 years with type 1 diabetes.

The CDR3 coding sequence is TGTGCCAGCAGCGTAGACCTATTTCCCTACGAGCAGTACTTC. Its protein is CASSVDLFPYEQYF. The V gene is TRBV9, the J gene TRBJ2-7; unclear D gene. The CDR3 sequence is 14 residues long. Trimming pared 0 bases from V and 2 bases from J, leaving 9 bases between. The germline V gene encodes CDR1 SGDLS and CDR2 YYNGEE.